This paragraph reports one T cell receptor beta chain. Its target is unknown. The entry originates in a study of CD4 T cells in relation to SARS-CoV-2 and coronaviruses. Profiled with immunoSEQ multiplex PCR; TCRdb holds only in-frame clones, not every one. The sample yields 60,000 or so clones, 94% seen once. Findings and caveats of the study: This crossreactivity analysis covered spike protein alone, no other viral proteins. Culture-expanded clones reflect memory recall rather than primary priming during culture.

Before the COVID-19 pandemic, during about 2010-2018, CD4+ T cells were taken from unexposed donors. Naive and memory CD4+ T cells were separated from cryopreserved PBMCs. Sequencing input: naive CD4+ T cells from PBMCs. Subset noted: naive CD4+ T cells isolated by negative enrichment. The TCR originated in a human donor in good health.

The CDR3 DNA sequence: TGTGCCAGCAGTCAGGACAGCAACACCGGGGAGCTGTTTTTT. This translates into CASSQDSNTGELFF. The rearrangement joins TRBV6-4 to TRBJ2-2; D possibly corresponds to TRBD1 (6 bases). V lost 5 bases and J lost 2, with 9 bases in between. The CDR3 contains 14 residues. Per the germline V gene, CDR1 is MRHNA and CDR2 is SNTAGT.